The T cell receptor (beta chain) under discussion was sequenced for a study of blood T cells in healthy people across ages (dated by TCRdb to about 2015). Regarding the complete study: In model experiments, roughly one uniquely barcoded TCR beta cDNA molecule per two T cells was captured by template switching. Using the same blood draw, the study looked at two additional independent replicas of 1 million unique cDNA reads for two donors, one aged 18 to 30 and the other aged 80 or older. Four age groups were formed from the donors: young (average around 15 years), middle-aged (approximately 40), aged (under 70) and long-lived (around 82). To avoid experimental bias, donors of different ages were randomly spread across the sequencing lanes. To track age-related changes in TCR beta repertoire diversity, the study relied on deep sequencing normalized with unique cDNA molecular identifiers.

This clonotype was counted only a few times. It lacks a known antigen. Within one base of it there is no much larger clone, and no base qualities were kept. Broader findings and caveats from the paper: The percentage of naive T cells measured by flow cytometry correlated strongly with observed TCR beta diversity. Compared with the aged group, more naive CD4+ T cells, fewer expanded clones and increased TCR diversity were shown by the long-lived group, suggesting age selection. Bulk unsorted PBMC profiling prevented conclusive comparison of naive and antigen-experienced compartments. As age increased, observed TCR beta diversity per million T cells dropped in a roughly linear way, and a significant reduction was already evident by age 40. Because donor CMV infection status was unknown, age-related changes in expanded clonotypes were potentially confounded. Estimates of total diversity based on one million sequenced T cells were regarded as lower bounds and as underestimates.

The roughly 39 donors, aged roughly 6 to 95 years, were systemically healthy Caucasian individuals from Russia. Roughly 9 milliliters of peripheral blood were drawn from each donor into EDTA-treated Vacutainer tubes. PBMCs were isolated by Ficoll-Paque density-gradient centrifugation, with at least 6 million obtained per sample. Total RNA, at least 6 micrograms per sample, was extracted from PBMCs with Trizol reagent. The percentages of naive CD45RAhigh/CD27high T cells were determined by flow cytometry on a PBMC aliquot from every donor. Library creation used 5' RACE. The second PCR ran for about 6 to 11 cycles and used a J-beta primer mix along with a sample-barcoded 5' primer. A template-switch 5' adaptor carrying 12 random nucleotides introduced a unique molecular identifier onto each TCR beta cDNA molecule. Each sample yielded at least 2.5 million CDR3-containing paired-end reads. First-strand cDNA was synthesized from all RNA with the Mint cDNA synthesis kit, primed by a TRBC-specific oligonucleotide. All cDNA was treated with uracil-DNA glycosylase and then went through a first 18-cycle PCR with the universal primers M1SS and BC2_uni_R. The original methods were these. For normalization, 1 million high-quality reads were randomly selected from each sample, with every read carrying a distinct molecular identifier. Reads sharing molecular identifiers were discarded rather than binned into consensus sequences. MiTCR, with a Q25 quality threshold and the strictest error-elimination algorithm, was used for CDR3 identification, clonotype clustering and error correction. A nonparametric unseen species model with Euler transformation was used to estimate lower-bound total TCR beta diversity. TCRdb redid the processing of the public reads, applying fastp at Q25 and MiXCR, and retained in-frame beta chains. Entries are consolidated by CDR3 protein sequence, retaining the most common genes and DNA. TCRdb's processing, not the study's, gives the V and J calls here. Recorded for this sample are fewer than 2 million distinct CDR3 sequences; around 42% of them occurred a single time. Under 30% of the sample belongs to the ten largest clones.

Spanning cysteine to phenylalanine, the CDR3 consists of 14 amino acids. Only the CDR3 part of the read is kept: 42 bases, read in frame from the first base. Germline trimming: 2 bases from V, 8 bases from J; junction bases outside gene matches: 4. Reading the germline V gene (reference sequence) gives CDR1 MNHNY and CDR2 SVGAGI. Rearrangement joined TRBV6-6 to TRBJ2-1, and 9 junctional nucleotides match TRBD2. Source material: blood. The sequence was obtained from a human donor in good health. The sequenced DNA: TGTGCCAGCAGTTACGGCCTAGCGGGATATGAGCAGTTCTTC. Its translation is CASSYGLAGYEQFF.